These 8 T cell receptor beta chains share one sample of origin, sequenced in a study of monozygotic twins with inflammatory bowel disease. Reprocessing the 5' RACE reads, TCRdb reports a single entry for every CDR3 protein and omits DNA. The listing contains around 370,000 distinct CDR3 sequences. Sequencing was carried out using blood. These receptors were collected from a human donor with ulcerative colitis or Crohn's disease, or a healthy co-twin of an affected twin (not recorded which).

This rearrangement joins TRBV7-8 to TRBJ1-5. The CDR3 covers 20 residues. CDR1 and CDR2 from the germline V gene are SGHVS and FQNEAQ. The CDR3 is CASSLAQEGQIRNSNQPQHF.

The chain uses TRBV20-1 and TRBJ1-5; with no DNA, the TCRdb D assignment of TRBD1 cannot be verified. The CDR3 totals 15 residues. CDR1 DFQATT and CDR2 SNEGSKA come from the germline V gene (reference sequence). CDR3 loop: CSARETDRVNQPQHF.

The chain is built from TRBV11-3 and TRBJ2-2; TCRdb returns TRBD1, unconfirmable since there is no DNA. CDR3 length equals 14 residues. The V gene's germline CDR1 is SGHNT and CDR2 YENEEA. The CDR3 here is CASSLGTGTGELCF.

This chain joins TRBV7-2 and TRBJ1-2; TCRdb's D call, TRBD1, is unchecked because there is no DNA. CDR3 length: 14 residues. Germline CDR1 reads SGHTA; CDR2 reads FQGNSA. The CDR3 sequence: CASSSYRDLYGYTF.

The V and J genes are TRBV20-1 and TRBJ2-7; as DNA is missing, the TRBD1 call by TCRdb cannot be tested. This CDR3 contains 15 residues. The germline CDR1 and CDR2 sequences are DFQATT and SNEGSKA (reference sequence). CDR3 loop: CSARELAGAIFKQYF.

This chain connects TRBV21-1 to TRBJ1-4. TRBV21-1 is flagged as a pseudogene. CDR3 length: 17 residues. CDR3 in amino acids: CASSKAGGYKTNEKLFF.

The V and J genes are TRBV29-1 and TRBJ2-4; the TCRdb D gene call, TRBD2, has no DNA to confirm it. Looked up from germline, CDR1 is SQVTM and CDR2 is ANQGSEA. The CDR3 loop spans 13 amino acids. The CDR3 here is CSVTFSGEGIQYF.

The chain uses TRBV4-3 and TRBJ2-3; lacking DNA, the TRBD1 call made by TCRdb goes unchecked. Germline CDR1 is LGHNA and CDR2 is YSLEER. This CDR3 has 16 amino acids. CDR3 sequence: CASSQDWGIWTDTQYF.